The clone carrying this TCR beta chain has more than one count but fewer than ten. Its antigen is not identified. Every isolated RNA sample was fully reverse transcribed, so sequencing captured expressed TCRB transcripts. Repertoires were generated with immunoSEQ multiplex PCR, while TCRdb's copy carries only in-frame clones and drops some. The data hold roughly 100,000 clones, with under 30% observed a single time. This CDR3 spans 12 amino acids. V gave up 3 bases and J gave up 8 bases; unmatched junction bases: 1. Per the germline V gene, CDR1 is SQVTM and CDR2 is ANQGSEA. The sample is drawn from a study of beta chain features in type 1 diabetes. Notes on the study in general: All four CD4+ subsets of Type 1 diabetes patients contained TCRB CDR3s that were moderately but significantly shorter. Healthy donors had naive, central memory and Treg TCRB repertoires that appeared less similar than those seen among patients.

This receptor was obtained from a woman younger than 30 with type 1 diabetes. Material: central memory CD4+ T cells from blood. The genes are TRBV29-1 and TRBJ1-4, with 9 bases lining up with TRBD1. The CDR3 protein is CSVDTGGEKLFF. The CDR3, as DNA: TGCAGCGTTGACACAGGGGGCGAAAAACTGTTTTTT. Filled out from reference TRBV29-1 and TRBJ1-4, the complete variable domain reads SAVISQKPSRDICQRGTSLTIQCQVDSQVTMMFWYRQQPGQSLTLIATANQGSEATYESGFVIDKFPISRPNLTFSTLTVSNMSPEDSSIYLCSVDTGGEKLFFGSGTQLSVL.